This T cell receptor (beta chain) was identified during a study of shared clonotypes between healthy human individuals. As for the study in general: CD4 naive and memory got three plates each, CD8 naive two, CD8 memory one. Findings and caveats of the study: In general, naive subsets displayed greater estimated richness than memory subsets did.

Repertoires were generated with immunoSEQ multiplex PCR, while TCRdb's copy carries only in-frame clones and drops some. The sample consists of approximately 500,000 clones, about 96% of them appearing once. Donors had no recently reported acute infections or vaccinations and were HIV-negative. The germline gives CDR1 SEHNR, CDR2 FQNEAQ (reference sequence). The V gene lost 3 bases and the J gene lost 4 bases, with 7 bases spanning the gap. The CDR3 extends over 14 amino acids. A note on this clone: The antigen remains unidentified.

The specimen sequenced was naive CD4+ T cells sorted from blood. Subset meaning: CD45RA+ positively selected. This clonotype was obtained from a woman in her twenties or thirties in good health. J is TRBJ1-6 and V is TRBV7-9; no definite D call. CDR3 sequence reads: CASSFPAYNSPLHF. The DNA of the CDR3 is TGTGCCAGCAGCTTCCCAGCTTATAATTCACCCCTCCACTTT.